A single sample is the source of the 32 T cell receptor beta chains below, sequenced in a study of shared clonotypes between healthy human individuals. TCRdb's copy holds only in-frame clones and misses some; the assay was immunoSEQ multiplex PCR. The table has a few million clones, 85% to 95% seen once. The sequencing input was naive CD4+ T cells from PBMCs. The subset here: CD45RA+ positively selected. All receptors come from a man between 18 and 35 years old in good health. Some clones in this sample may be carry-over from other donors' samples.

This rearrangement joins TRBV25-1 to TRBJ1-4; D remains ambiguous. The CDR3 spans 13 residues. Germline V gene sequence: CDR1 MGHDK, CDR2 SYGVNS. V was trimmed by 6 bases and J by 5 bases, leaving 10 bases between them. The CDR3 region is CASSVHENEKLFF. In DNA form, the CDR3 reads TGTGCCAGCAGCGTGCACGAGAATGAAAAACTGTTTTTT.

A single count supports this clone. The CDR3 DNA is TGTGCCAGCAGGCAACCGGGCCCCCGCTACGAGCAGTACTTC. Protein product: CASRQPGPRYEQYF. This chain links TRBV6-5 with TRBJ2-7, with D unclear. The CDR3 covers 14 residues. Trimming left V 6 bases short and J 3 bases short, with 15 bases between. The V gene's germline CDR1 is MNHEY and CDR2 SVGAGI.

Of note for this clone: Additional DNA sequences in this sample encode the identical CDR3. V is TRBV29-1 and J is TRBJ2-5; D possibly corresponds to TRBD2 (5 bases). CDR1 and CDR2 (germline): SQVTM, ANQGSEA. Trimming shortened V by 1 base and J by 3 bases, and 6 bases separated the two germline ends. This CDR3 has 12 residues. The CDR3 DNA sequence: TGCAGCGTTGAAGGGGGAGAAGAGACCCAGTACTTC. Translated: CSVEGGEETQYF.

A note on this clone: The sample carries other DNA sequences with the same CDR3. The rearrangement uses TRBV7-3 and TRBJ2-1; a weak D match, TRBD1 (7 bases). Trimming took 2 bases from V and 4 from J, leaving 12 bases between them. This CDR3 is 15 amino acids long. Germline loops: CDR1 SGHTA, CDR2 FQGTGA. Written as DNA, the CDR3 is TGTGCCAGCAGCTTAGGCGGGACAGTTTACAATGAGCAGTTCTTC. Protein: CASSLGGTVYNEQFF.

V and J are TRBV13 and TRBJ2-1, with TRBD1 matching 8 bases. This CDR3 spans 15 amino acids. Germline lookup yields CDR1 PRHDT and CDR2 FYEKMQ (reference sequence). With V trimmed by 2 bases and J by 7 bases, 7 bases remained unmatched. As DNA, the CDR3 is TGTGCCAGCAGCTTAACAGGGACAGGTTATAATGAGCAGTTCTTC. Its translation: CASSLTGTGYNEQFF. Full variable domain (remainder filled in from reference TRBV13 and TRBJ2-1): AAGVIQSPRHLIKEKRETATLKCYPIPRHDTVYWYQQGPGQDPQFLISFYEKMQSDKGSIPDRFSAQQFSDYHSELNMSSLELGDSALYFCASSLTGTGYNEQFFGPGTRLTVL.

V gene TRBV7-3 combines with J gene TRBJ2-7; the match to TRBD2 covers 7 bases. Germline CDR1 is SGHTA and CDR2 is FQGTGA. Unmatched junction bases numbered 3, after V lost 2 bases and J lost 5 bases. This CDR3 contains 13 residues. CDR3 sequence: CASSLRRENEQYF. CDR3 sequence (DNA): TGTGCCAGCAGCTTACGGCGGGAGAACGAGCAGTACTTC.

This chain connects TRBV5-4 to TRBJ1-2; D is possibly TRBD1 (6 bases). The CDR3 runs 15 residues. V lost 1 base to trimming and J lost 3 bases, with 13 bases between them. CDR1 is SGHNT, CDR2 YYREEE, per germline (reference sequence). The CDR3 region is CASSLTTGNYYGYTF. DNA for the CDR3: TGTGCCAGCAGCTTGACTACAGGGAACTACTATGGCTACACCTTC. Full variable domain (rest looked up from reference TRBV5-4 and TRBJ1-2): ETGVTQSPTHLIKTRGQQVTLRCSSQSGHNTVSWYQQALGQGPQFIFQYYREEENGRGNFPPRFSGLQFPNYSSELNVNALELDDSALYLCASSLTTGNYYGYTFGSGTRLTVV.

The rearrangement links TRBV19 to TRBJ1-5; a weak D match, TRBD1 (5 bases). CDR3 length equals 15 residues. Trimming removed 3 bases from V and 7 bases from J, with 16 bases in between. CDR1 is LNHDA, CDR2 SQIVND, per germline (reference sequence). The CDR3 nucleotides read TGTGCCAGTAGTATCAGTTCGGGCAGGGCGCAGCCCCAGCATTTT. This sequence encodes CASSISSGRAQPQHF.

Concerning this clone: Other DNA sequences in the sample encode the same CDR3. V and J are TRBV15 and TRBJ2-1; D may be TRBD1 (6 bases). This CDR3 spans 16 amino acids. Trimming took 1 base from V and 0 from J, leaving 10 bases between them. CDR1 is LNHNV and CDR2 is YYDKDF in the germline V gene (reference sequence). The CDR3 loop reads CATSRVGRGSYNEQFF. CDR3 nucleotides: TGTGCCACCAGCAGAGTGGGCAGGGGCTCCTACAATGAGCAGTTCTTC. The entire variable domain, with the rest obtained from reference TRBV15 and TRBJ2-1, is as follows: DAMVIQNPRYQVTQFGKPVTLSCSQTLNHNVMYWYQQKSSQAPKLLFHYYDKDFNNEADTPDNFQSRRPNTSFCFLDIRSPGLGDTAMYLCATSRVGRGSYNEQFFGPGTRLTVL.

The CDR3 bases are TGTGCCTGGAGTGTAGGGCTAGCGGGATTAGATGAGCAGTTCTTC. Translating it yields CAWSVGLAGLDEQFF. The chain links TRBV30 to TRBJ2-1; 9 nucleotides line up with TRBD2. Germline loops: CDR1 GTSNPN, CDR2 SVGIG (reference sequence). J lost 8 bases, V lost 0 bases, and 8 bases had no gene match. This CDR3 region has 15 residues.

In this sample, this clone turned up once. In DNA, the CDR3 is TGTGCCAGCACCACGGAGGGACGGGGCAAGAATCAGCCCCAGCATTTT. This codes for CASTTEGRGKNQPQHF. The rearrangement links TRBV21-1 to TRBJ1-5. TRBV21-1 is classified as a pseudogene. The CDR3 runs to 16 residues.

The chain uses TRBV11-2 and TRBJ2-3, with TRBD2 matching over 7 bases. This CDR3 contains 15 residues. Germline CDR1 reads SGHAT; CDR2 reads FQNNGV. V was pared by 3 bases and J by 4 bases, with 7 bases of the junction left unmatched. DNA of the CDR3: TGTGCCAGCAGCTTCCAGGCTAGCGGCGCAGATACGCAGTATTTT. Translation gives CASSFQASGADTQYF.

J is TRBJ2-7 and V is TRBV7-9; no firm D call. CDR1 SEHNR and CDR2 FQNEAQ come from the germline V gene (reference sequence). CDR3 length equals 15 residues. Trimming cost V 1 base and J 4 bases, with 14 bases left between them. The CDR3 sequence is CASSLVGWPEYEQYF. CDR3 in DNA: TGTGCCAGCAGCTTAGTTGGCTGGCCGGAATACGAGCAGTACTTC.

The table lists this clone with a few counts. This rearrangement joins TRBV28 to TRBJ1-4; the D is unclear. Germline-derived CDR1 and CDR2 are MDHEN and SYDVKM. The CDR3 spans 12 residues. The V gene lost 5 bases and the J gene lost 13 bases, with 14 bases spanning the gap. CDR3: CASSRARQLLFF. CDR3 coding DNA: TGTGCCAGCAGTCGGGCTCGTCAATTACTGTTTTTT.

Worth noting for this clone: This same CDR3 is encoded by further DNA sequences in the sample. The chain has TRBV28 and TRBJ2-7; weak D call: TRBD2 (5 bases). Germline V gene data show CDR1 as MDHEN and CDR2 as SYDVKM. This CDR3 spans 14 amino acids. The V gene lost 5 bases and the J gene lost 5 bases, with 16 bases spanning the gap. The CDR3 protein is CASSLGSVGNEQYF. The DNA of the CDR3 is TGTGCCAGCAGTCTGGGCTCGGTCGGGAACGAGCAGTACTTC.

DNA of the CDR3: TGCGCCAGCAGTGAGTCACCGGGAGGCTCCTACAATGAGCAGTTCTTC. This translates into CASSESPGGSYNEQFF. The chain links TRBV10-1 to TRBJ2-1, with 7 bases lining up with TRBD2. V was clipped by 0 bases and J by 0 bases; unmatched bases: 2. Per the germline V gene, CDR1 is WNHNN and CDR2 is SYGVQD (reference sequence). The CDR3 covers 16 residues.

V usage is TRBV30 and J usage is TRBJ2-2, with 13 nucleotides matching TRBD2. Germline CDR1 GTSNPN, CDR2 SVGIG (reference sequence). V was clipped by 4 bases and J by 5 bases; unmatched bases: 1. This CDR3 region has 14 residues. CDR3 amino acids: CAWTLAGGTGELFF. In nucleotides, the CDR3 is TGTGCCTGGACACTAGCGGGAGGGACCGGGGAGCTGTTTTTT.

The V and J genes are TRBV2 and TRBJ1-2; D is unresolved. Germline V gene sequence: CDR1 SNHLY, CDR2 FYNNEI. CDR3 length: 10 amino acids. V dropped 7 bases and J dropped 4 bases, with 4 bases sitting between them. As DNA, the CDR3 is TGTGCCAGCAAAAGCTATGGCTACACCTTC. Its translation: CASKSYGYTF.

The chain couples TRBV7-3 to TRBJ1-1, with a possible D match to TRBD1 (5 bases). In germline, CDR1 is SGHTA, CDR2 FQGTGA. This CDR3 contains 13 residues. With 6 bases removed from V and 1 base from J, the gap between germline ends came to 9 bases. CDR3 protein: CASRLQENTEAFF. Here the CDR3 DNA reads TGTGCCAGCAGACTACAGGAGAACACTGAAGCTTTCTTT.

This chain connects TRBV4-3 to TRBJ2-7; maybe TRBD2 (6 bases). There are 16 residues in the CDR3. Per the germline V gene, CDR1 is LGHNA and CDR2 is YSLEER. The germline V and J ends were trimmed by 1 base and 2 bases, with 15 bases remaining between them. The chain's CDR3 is CASSQGRGGRAYEQYF. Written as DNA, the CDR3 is TGCGCCAGCAGCCAAGGGAGGGGTGGCAGAGCCTACGAGCAGTACTTC.

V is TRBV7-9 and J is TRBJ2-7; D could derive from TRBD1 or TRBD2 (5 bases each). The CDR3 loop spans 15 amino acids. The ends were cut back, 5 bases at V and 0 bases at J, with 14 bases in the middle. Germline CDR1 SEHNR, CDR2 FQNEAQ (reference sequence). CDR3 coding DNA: TGTGCCAGCAGCGTCGCCGGGACGGACTCCTACGAGCAGTACTTC. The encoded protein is CASSVAGTDSYEQYF.

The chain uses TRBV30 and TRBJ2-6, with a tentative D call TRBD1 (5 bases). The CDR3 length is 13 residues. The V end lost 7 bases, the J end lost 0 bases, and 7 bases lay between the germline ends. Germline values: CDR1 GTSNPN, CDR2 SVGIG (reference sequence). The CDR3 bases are TGTGCCTCCACAGGCTCTGGGGCCAACGTCCTGACTTTC. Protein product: CASTGSGANVLTF.

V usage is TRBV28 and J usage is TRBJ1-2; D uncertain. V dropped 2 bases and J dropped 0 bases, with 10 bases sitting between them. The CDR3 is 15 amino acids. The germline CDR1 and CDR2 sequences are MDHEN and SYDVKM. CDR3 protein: CASSLADFTNYGYTF. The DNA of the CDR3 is TGTGCCAGCAGTTTAGCGGACTTTACTAACTATGGCTACACCTTC.

CDR3 sequence reads: CASRVDGLGSYEQYF. The CDR3 DNA reads TGTGCCAGCAGGGTAGACGGGTTGGGGTCCTACGAGCAGTACTTC. This chain links TRBV2 with TRBJ2-5; D remains unclear. The J call may be wrong; the DNA end is better matched by TRBJ2-7. The germline V gene encodes CDR1 SNHLY and CDR2 FYNNEI. The CDR3 covers 15 residues.

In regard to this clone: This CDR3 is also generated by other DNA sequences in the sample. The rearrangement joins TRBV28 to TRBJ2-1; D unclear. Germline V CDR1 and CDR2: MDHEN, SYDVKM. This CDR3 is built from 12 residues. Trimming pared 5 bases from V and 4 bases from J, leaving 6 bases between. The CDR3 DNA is TGTGCCAGCAGTCTCAATTACAATGAGCAGTTCTTC. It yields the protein CASSLNYNEQFF. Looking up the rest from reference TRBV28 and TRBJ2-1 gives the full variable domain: DVKVTQSSRYLVKRTGEKVFLECVQDMDHENMFWYRQDPGLGLRLIYFSYDVKMKEKGDIPEGYSVSREKKERFSLILESASTNQTSMYLCASSLNYNEQFFGPGTRLTVL.

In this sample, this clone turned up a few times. CDR3 residues: CASSLSSTAAEAFF. The CDR3 DNA sequence: TGTGCCAGCAGCTTATCGTCGACGGCCGCTGAAGCTTTCTTT. V is TRBV7-9 and J is TRBJ1-1; D unresolved. Germline loops: CDR1 SEHNR, CDR2 FQNEAQ (reference sequence). Trimming removed 2 bases at V and 6 bases at J, with 13 bases between. CDR3 length: 14 amino acids.

CDR3 nucleotide sequence: TGTGCCAGCAGTGTTTCTCGGAAGGGAGCCTACGAGCAGTACTTC. Encoded protein: CASSVSRKGAYEQYF. The chain couples TRBV25-1 to TRBJ2-7; TRBD2 is a possible D gene (5 bases). CDR3 size: 15 residues. Germline CDR1 is MGHDK and CDR2 is SYGVNS. V lost 4 bases, J lost 2 bases, and 15 bases lay in between.

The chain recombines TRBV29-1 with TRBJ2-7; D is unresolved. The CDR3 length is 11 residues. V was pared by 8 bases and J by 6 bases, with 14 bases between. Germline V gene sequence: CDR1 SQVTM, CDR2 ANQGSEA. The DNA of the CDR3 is TGCAGCCCGAGGCGGACCGGCGAGCAGTACTTC. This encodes CSPRRTGEQYF.

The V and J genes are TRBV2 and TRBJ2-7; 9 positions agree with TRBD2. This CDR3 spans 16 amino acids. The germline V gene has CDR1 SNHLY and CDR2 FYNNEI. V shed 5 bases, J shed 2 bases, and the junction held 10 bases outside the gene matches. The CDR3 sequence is CASSPDTSGRTYEQYF. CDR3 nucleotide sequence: TGTGCCAGCAGTCCCGACACAAGCGGGAGGACCTACGAGCAGTACTTC.

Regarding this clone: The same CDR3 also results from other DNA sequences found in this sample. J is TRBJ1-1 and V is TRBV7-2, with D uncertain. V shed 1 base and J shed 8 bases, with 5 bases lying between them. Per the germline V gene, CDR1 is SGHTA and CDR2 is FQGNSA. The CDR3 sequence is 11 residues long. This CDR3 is CASSLGGEAFF. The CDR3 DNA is TGTGCCAGCAGCTTAGGTGGGGAAGCTTTCTTT.

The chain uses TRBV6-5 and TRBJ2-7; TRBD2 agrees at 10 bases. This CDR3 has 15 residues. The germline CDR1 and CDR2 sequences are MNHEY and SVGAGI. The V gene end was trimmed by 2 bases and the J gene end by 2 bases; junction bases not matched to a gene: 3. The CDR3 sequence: CASSYKLAGTYEQYF. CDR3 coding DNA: TGTGCCAGCAGTTACAAACTAGCGGGGACCTACGAGCAGTACTTC.

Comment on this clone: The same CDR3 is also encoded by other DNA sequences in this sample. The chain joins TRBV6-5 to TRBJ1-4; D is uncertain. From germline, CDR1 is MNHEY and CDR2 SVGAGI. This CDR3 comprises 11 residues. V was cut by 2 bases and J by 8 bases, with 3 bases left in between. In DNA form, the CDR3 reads TGTGCCAGCAGTTACGGAGAAAAACTGTTTTTT. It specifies CASSYGEKLFF.